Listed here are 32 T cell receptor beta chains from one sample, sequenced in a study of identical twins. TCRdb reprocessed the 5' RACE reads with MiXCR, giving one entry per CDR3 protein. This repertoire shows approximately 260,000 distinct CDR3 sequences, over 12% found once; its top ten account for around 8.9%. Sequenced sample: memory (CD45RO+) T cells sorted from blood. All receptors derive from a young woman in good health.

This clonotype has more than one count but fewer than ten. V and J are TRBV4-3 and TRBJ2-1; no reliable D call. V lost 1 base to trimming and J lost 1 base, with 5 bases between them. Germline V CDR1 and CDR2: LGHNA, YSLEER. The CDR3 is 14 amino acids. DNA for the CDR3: TGCGCCAGCAGCCAAGCAAGTTCCTACAATGAGCAGTTCTTC. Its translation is CASSQASSYNEQFF.

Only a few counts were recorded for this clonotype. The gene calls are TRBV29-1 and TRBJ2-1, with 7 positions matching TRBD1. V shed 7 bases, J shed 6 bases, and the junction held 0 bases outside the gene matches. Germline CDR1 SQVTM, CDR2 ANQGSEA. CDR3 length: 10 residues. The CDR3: CSAGGNEQFF. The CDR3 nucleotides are TGCAGCGCAGGGGGCAATGAGCAGTTCTTC.

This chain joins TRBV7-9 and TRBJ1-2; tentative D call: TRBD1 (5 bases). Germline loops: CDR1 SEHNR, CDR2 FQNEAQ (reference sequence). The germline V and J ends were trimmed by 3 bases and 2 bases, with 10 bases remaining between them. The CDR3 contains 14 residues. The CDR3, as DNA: TGTGCCAGCAGCTTTTCCGGGGGGAACTATGGCTACACCTTC. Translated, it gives CASSFSGGNYGYTF.

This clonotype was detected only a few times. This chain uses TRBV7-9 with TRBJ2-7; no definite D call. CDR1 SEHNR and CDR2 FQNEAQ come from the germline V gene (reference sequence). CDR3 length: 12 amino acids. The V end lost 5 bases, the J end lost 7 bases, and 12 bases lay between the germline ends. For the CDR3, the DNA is TGTGCCAGCAGCAATCACGGCTGGGAGCAGTACTTC. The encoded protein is CASSNHGWEQYF. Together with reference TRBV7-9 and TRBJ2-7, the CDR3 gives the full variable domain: DTGVSQNPRHKITKRGQNVTFRCDPISEHNRLYWYRQTLGQGPEFLTYFQNEAQLEKSRLLSDRFSAERPKGSFSTLEIQRTEQGDSAMYLCASSNHGWEQYFGPGTRLTVT.

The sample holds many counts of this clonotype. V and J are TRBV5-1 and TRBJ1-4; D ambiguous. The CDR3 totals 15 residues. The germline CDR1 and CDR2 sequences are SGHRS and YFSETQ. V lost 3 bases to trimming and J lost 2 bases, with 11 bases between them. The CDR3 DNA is TGCGCCAGCAGCTCGGAAGGAAAGACTAATGAAAAACTGTTTTTT. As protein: CASSSEGKTNEKLFF.

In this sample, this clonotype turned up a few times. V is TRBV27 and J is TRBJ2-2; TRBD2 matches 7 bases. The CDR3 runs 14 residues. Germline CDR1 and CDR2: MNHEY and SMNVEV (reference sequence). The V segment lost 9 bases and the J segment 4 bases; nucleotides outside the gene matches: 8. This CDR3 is CASLSGTSTGELFF. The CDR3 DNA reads TGTGCCAGTTTAAGCGGGACCTCCACCGGGGAGCTGTTTTTT.

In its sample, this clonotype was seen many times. CDR3 amino acids: CASKRSSYEQYF. The CDR3 DNA reads as TGTGCCAGCAAACGGAGCTCCTACGAGCAGTACTTC. The V gene is TRBV6-5, the J gene TRBJ2-7; D remains unclear. Per germline, CDR1 MNHEY and CDR2 SVGAGI. V dropped 7 bases and J dropped 0 bases, with 7 bases sitting between them. The CDR3 runs to 12 residues.

The CDR3 region has the DNA TGCGCCAGCAGCTTAGAGCCTCAAGATACGCAGTATTTT. Residues: CASSLEPQDTQYF. This rearrangement joins TRBV5-1 to TRBJ2-3; no definite D call. CDR1 and CDR2 from the germline V gene are SGHRS and YFSETQ. The CDR3 is 13 residues long. The V end lost 2 bases, the J end lost 5 bases, and 9 bases lay between the germline ends.

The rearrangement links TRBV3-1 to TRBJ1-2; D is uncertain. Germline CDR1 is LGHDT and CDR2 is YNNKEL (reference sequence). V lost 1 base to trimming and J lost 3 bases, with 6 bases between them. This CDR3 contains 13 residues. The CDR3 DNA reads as TGTGCCAGCAGCCAAGGGCAGGACTATGGCTACACCTTC. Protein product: CASSQGQDYGYTF.

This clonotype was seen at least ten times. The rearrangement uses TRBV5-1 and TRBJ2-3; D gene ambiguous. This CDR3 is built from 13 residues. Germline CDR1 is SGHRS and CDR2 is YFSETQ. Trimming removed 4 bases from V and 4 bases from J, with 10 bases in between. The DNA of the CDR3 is TGCGCCAGCAGCCCCAGCCCCTCAGATACGCAGTATTTT. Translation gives CASSPSPSDTQYF.

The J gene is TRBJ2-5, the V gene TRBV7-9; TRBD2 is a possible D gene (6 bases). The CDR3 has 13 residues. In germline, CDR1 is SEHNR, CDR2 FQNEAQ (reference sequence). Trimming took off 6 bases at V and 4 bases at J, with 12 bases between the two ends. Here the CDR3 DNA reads TGTGCCAGCAGTCCAGCGGGCCCAGAGACCCAGTACTTC. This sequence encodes CASSPAGPETQYF.

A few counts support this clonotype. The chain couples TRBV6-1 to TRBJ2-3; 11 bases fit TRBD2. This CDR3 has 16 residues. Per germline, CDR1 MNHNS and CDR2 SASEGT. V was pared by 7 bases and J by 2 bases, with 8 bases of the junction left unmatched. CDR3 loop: CASTLLLAGDTDTQYF. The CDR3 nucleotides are TGTGCCAGCACTCTCTTACTAGCGGGGGACACAGATACGCAGTATTTT.

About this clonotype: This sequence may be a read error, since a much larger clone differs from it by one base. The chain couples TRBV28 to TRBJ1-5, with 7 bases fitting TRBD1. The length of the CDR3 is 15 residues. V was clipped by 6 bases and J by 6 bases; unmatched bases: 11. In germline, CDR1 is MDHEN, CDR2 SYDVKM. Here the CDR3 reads CASSRIGGGLQPQHF. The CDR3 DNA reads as TGTGCCAGCAGCCGGATAGGGGGCGGCCTTCAGCCCCAGCATTTT. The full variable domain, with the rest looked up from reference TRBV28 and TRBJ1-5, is DVKVTQSSRYLVKRTGEKVFLECVQDMDHENMFWYRQDPGLGLRLIYFSYDVKMKEKGDIPEGYSVSREKKERFSLILESASTNQTSMYLCASSRIGGGLQPQHFGDGTRLSIL.

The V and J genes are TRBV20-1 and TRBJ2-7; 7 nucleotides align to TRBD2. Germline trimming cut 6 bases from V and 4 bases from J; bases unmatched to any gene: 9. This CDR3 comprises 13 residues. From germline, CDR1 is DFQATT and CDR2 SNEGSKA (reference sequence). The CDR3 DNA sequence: TGCAGTGCGGGAGGGGACGGCTTGTACGAGCAGTACTTC. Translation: CSAGGDGLYEQYF.

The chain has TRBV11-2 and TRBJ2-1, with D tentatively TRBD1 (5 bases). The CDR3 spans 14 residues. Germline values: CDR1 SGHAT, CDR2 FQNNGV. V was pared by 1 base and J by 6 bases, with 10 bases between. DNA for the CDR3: TGTGCCAGCAGCTTAGGAGACAGTAGCAATGAGCAGTTCTTC. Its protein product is CASSLGDSSNEQFF.

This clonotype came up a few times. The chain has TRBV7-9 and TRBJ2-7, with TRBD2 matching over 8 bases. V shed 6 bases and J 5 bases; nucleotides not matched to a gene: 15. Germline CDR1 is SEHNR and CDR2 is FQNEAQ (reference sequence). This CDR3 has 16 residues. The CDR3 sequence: CASRHESSGKSHEQYF. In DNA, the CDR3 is TGTGCCAGCAGGCACGAGAGTAGCGGGAAGTCCCACGAGCAGTACTTC.

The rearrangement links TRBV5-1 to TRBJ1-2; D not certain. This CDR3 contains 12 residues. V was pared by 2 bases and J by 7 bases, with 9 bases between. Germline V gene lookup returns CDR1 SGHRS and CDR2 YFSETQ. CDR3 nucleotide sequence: TGCGCCAGCAGCTTCAGAGGGTTTGGCTACACCTTC. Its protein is CASSFRGFGYTF.

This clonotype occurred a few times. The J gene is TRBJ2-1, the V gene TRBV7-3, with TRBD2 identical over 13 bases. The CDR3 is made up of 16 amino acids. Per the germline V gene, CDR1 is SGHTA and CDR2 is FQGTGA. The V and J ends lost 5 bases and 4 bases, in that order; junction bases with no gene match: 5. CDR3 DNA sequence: TGTGCCAGCAGCCCCCAGACTAGCGGGGGGTACAATGAGCAGTTCTTC. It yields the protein CASSPQTSGGYNEQFF. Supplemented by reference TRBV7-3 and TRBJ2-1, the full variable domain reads GAGVSQTPSNKVTEKGKYVELRCDPISGHTALYWYRQSLGQGPEFLIYFQGTGAADDSGLPNDRFFAVRPEGSVSTLKIQRTERGDSAVYLCASSPQTSGGYNEQFFGPGTRLTVL.

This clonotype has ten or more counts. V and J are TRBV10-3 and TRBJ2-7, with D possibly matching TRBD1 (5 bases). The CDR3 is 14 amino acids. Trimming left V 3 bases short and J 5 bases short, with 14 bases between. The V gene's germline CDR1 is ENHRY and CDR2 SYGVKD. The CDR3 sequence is CAISDLAGKNEQYF. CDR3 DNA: TGTGCCATCAGTGATTTGGCAGGGAAGAACGAGCAGTACTTC.

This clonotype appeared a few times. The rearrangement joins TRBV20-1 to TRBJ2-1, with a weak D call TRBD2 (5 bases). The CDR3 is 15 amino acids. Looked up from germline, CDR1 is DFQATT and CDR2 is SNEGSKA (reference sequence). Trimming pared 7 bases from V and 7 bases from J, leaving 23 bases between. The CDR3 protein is CSGSKSGRSPNEQFF. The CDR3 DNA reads TGCAGTGGGTCAAAGAGCGGTAGGAGTCCTAATGAGCAGTTCTTC.

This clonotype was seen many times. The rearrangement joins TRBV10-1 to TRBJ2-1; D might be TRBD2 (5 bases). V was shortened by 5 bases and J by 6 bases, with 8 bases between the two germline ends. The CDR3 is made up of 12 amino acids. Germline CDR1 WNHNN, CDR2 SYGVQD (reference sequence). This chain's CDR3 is CASSTSSNEQFF. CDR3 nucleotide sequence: TGCGCCAGCAGTACTAGTTCCAATGAGCAGTTCTTC.

The CDR3 sequence: CASSGRPTSYEQYF. The CDR3, as DNA: TGCGCCAGCAGCGGCAGACCCACCTCCTACGAGCAGTACTTC. The chain carries TRBV5-1 and TRBJ2-7, with D unclear. Germline-derived CDR1 and CDR2 are SGHRS and YFSETQ. The CDR3 extends over 14 amino acids. V gave up 4 bases and J gave up 0 bases, with 11 bases separating them. The full variable domain, completed using reference TRBV5-1 and TRBJ2-7, is KAGVTQTPRYLIKTRGQQVTLSCSPISGHRSVSWYQQTPGQGLQFLFEYFSETQRNKGNFPGRFSGRQFSNSRSEMNVSTLELGDSALYLCASSGRPTSYEQYFGPGTRLTVT.

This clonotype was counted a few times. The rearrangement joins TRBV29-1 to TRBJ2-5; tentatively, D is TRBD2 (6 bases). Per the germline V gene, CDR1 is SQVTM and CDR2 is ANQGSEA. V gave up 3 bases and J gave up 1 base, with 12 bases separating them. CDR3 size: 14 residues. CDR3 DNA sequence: TGCAGCGTTGAGGTCCAGCGGGCCCAAGAGACCCAGTACTTC. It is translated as CSVEVQRAQETQYF.

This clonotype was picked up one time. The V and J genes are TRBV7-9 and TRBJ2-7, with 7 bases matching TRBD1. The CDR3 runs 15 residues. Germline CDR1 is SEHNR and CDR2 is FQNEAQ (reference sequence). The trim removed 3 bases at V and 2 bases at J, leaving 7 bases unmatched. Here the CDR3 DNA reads TGTGCCAGCAGCTTCGGTGCAGGGGGAGCCTACGAGCAGTACTTC. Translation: CASSFGAGGAYEQYF.

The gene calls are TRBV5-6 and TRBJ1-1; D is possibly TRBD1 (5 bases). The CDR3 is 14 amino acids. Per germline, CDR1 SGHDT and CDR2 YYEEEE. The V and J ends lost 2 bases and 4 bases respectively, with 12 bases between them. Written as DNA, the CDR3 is TGTGCCAGCAGCTTAGGGACCCAGGCCACTGAAGCTTTCTTT. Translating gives CASSLGTQATEAFF.

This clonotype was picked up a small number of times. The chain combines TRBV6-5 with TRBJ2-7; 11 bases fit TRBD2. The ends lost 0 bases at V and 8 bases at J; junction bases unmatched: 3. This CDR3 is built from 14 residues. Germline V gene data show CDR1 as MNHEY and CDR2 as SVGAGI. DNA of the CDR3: TGTGCCAGCAGTTACTCGACTAGCGGGACTAAGCAGTACTTC. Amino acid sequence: CASSYSTSGTKQYF.

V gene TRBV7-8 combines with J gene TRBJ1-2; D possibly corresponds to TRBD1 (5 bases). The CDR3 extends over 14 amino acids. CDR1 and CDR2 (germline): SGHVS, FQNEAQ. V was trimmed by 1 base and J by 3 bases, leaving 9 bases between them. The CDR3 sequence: CASSLVQGHYGYTF. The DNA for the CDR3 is TGTGCCAGCAGCTTAGTCCAGGGACACTATGGCTACACCTTC. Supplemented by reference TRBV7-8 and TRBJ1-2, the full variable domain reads GAGVSQSPRYKVAKRGQDVALRCDPISGHVSLFWYQQALGQGPEFLTYFQNEAQLDKSGLPSDRFFAERPEGSVSTLKIQRTQQEDSAVYLCASSLVQGHYGYTFGSGTRLTVV.

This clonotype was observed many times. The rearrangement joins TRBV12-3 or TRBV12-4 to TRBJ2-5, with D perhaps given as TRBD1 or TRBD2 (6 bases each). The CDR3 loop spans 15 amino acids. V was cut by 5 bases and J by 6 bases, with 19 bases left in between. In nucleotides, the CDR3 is TGTGCCAGCAGTCCCCGACTAGGGGGGCAAAAGACCCAGTACTTC. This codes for CASSPRLGGQKTQYF.

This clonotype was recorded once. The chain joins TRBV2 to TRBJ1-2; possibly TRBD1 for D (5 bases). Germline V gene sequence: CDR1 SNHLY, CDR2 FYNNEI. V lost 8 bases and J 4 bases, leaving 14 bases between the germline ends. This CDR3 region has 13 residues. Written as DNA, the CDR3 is TGTGCCAGCGGTTCGGACACCACCTATGGCTACACCTTC. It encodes CASGSDTTYGYTF.

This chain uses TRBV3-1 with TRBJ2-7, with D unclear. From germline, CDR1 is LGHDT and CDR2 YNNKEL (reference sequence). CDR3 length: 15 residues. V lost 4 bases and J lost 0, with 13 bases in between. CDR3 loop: CASSRTIAISYEQYF. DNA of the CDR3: TGTGCCAGCAGCCGCACAATAGCAATCTCCTACGAGCAGTACTTC.

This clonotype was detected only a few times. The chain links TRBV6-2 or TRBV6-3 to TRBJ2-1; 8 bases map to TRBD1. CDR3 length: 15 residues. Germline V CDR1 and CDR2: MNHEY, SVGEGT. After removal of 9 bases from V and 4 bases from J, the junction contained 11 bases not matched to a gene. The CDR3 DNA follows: TGTGCCAGACTACTCCGGGACAGGAGGTACAATGAGCAGTTCTTC. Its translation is CARLLRDRRYNEQFF.

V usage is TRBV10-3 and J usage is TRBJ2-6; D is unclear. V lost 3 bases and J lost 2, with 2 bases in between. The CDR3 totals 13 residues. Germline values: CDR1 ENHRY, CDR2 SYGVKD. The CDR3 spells CAISETGANVLTF. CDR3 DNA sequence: TGTGCCATCAGTGAAACTGGGGCCAACGTCCTGACTTTC.